This T cell receptor (beta chain) was documented in a study of cytomegalovirus exposure and HLA in healthy donors. The trim removed 8 bases at V and 4 bases at J, leaving 5 bases unmatched. The CDR3 totals 14 residues. Germline CDR1 is MNHGY and CDR2 is SAAAGT. Primers included in the PCR were 60 Vbeta and 13 Jbeta primers. Libraries were prepared by immunoSEQ multiplex PCR; TCRdb keeps only in-frame clonotypes and omits some of them. There are fewer than 130,000 clones in the sample; 78% occur only once, and roughly 1.2% lies in the top ten. The receptor was derived from a woman in her thirties in good health and CMV-seronegative. The chain joins TRBV6-8 to TRBJ2-1; TRBD2 matches at 10 bases. The source material was PBMCs. The CDR3 bases are TGTGCCAGCCCAAGGACTAGCGGTTACAATGAGCAGTTCTTC. Encoded protein: CASPRTSGYNEQFF.